The TCR beta chain under discussion was sequenced for a study of cytomegalovirus exposure and HLA in healthy donors. The CDR3 runs 15 residues. V was pared by 0 bases and J by 8 bases, with 13 bases between. The germline V gene has CDR1 MNHEY and CDR2 SVGAGI. The PCR employed 60 Vbeta primers together with 13 Jbeta primers. Method: immunoSEQ multiplex PCR; TCRdb's copy keeps in-frame clones and lacks some. Of around 55,000 clones in the sample, about 77% were seen once. Remarks on this clone: The antigen is unknown.

Study-level findings and limits: Prior analysis indicated that the majority of TCR beta V segments exhibited productivity approximately 90% or approximately 30% of the time. Cytomegalovirus-associated TCR beta chains were listed, numbering 150 to 200. As was reported, the HLA-A and HLA-B alleles of most subjects were accurately predicted from TCR beta sequences.

The sequenced sample was PBMCs. The chain links TRBV6-5 to TRBJ2-2, with a weak D call TRBD2 (6 bases). The TCR was taken from a female donor in good health and CMV-seronegative. The CDR3 is CASSYSRGLAGELFF. The CDR3, as DNA: TGTGCCAGCAGTTACTCCCGGGGGTTAGCAGGGGAGCTGTTTTTT.